Listed below are T cell receptor beta chains from one sample, sequenced in a study of blood T cell repertoires in COVID-19. The protocol was immunoSEQ multiplex PCR, while the TCRdb copy is restricted to in-frame clones and leaves out a portion. This sample has about 480,000 clones, with approximately 88% found just once. The sequencing sample was made of PBMCs or T cells enriched from blood (not recorded which). All receptors derive from a woman between 40 and 55 years old who had recovered from COVID-19. CDR3s include the opening cysteine and the closing phenylalanine or tryptophan. D genes are given only for firm matches. The size field is filled for only some rows; it gives once, few, many or a size class.

TRBV12-5	NA	NA	TRBJ1-1	TGTGCTAGTGGTTTGGTATTGGGAGGGGGCACTGAAGCTTTCTTT	CASGLVLGGGTEAFF
TRBV11-3	NA	NA	TRBJ1-3	TGTGCCAGCAGCTTAGTTCGTCGCTCGAGCTCTGGAAACACCATATATTTT	CASSLVRRSSSGNTIYF
TRBV11-3	TRBD2	NA	TRBJ2-1	TGTGCCAGCAGTTCCATAGCGGGAGCGGGCAATGAGCAGTTCTTC	CASSSIAGAGNEQFF
TRBV19	TRBD1	NA	TRBJ2-5	TGTGCCAGTAGTATTCGGACTGGGGGGACAGGGTACCAAGAGACCCAGTACTTC	CASSIRTGGTGYQETQYF
TRBV29-1	NA	NA	TRBJ1-3	TGCAGCGTTCAGGTGTCCTCTGGAAACACCATATATTTT	CSVQVSSGNTIYF
TRBV4-1	TRBD2	NA	TRBJ2-1	TGCGCCAGCAGCCAAGTCGACTCCTATGGCGGGGGCTACAATGAGCAGTTCTTC	CASSQVDSYGGGYNEQFF
TRBV18	NA	NA	TRBJ2-6	TGTGCCAGCTCACCACGGGCGGGATGGGACTCTGGGGCCAACGTCCTGACTTTC	CASSPRAGWDSGANVLTF
TRBV24-1	TRBD1	NA	TRBJ1-5	TGTGCCACCAGTGACCCGACAGGGGGGTACAATCAGCCCCAGCATTTT	CATSDPTGGYNQPQHF
TRBV7-2	TRBD2	NA	TRBJ2-2	TGTGCCAGCAGGGGACTAGCGGGTAGTTTCTCCGGGGAGCTGTTTTTT	CASRGLAGSFSGELFF
TRBV12-5	NA	NA	TRBJ1-1	TGTGCTAGTGGTCAAGGGGGAATGAACACTGAAGCTTTCTTT	CASGQGGMNTEAFF
TRBV4-1	NA	once	TRBJ2-1	TGCGCCAGCAGCCAAGAACCCGGGAGCTCCTACAATGAGCAGTTCTTC	CASSQEPGSSYNEQFF
TRBV19	NA	NA	TRBJ1-5	TGTGCCAGTAGCACATGGGGATACAGGGCCAGCAATCAGCCCCAGCATTTT	CASSTWGYRASNQPQHF
TRBV27	TRBD1	NA	TRBJ1-2	TGTGCCAGCAGCCTACAGGGGGCCAATGGCTACACCTTC	CASSLQGANGYTF
TRBV5-1	TRBD1	NA	TRBJ1-5	TGCGCCAGCAGCTTCGGGACAGGGTCCCAGCCCCAGCATTTT	CASSFGTGSQPQHF
TRBV29-1	TRBD1	NA	TRBJ1-2	TGCAGCGCGAGACCGGGAGACAGGGTCCTGCCCTATGGCTACACCTTC	CSARPGDRVLPYGYTF
TRBV9	TRBD2	NA	TRBJ2-2	TGTGCCAGCAGCGGCCCGACTAGCGGGAGGGCACTGAAAACCGGGGAGCTGTTTTTT	CASSGPTSGRALKTGELFF
TRBV6-5	TRBD1	NA	TRBJ1-2	TGTGCCAGCAGTTCCCCAGGGGGCGGCTGGGGCTACACCTTC	CASSSPGGGWGYTF
TRBV5-6	NA	NA	TRBJ2-6	TGTGCCAGCAGCTTGGAACAGACTGGGGCCAACGTCCTGACTTTC	CASSLEQTGANVLTF
TRBV9	NA	NA	TRBJ2-1	TGTGCCAGCAGCGCCCGCCGGGGATCCGGGCTGGATGAGCAGTTCTTC	CASSARRGSGLDEQFF
TRBV19	TRBD2	NA	TRBJ2-1	TGTGCCAGTAGTATAGGGACTAGCGGGTTTATTGAGCAGTTCTTC	CASSIGTSGFIEQFF
TRBV7-2	NA	NA	TRBJ2-3	TGTGCCAGCAACAATCAGTGGGGGGACCCCACAGATACGCAGTATTTT	CASNNQWGDPTDTQYF
TRBV18	NA	once	TRBJ1-4	TGTGCCAGCTCACCACCGGGCCAAACTAATGAAAAACTGTTTTTT	CASSPPGQTNEKLFF
TRBV27	TRBD2	once	TRBJ2-5	TGTGCCAGCAGTTCCCGACTCGTTTCTAGCGGGAGTGAGACCCAGTACTTC	CASSSRLVSSGSETQYF
TRBV7-2	TRBD1	NA	TRBJ1-4	TGTGCCAGCAGCGGCGACAGGGGCGCAACTAATGAAAAACTGTTTTTT	CASSGDRGATNEKLFF
TRBV7-9	NA	NA	TRBJ1-4	TGTGCCAGCAGCTTCATGGTCCGGGGGGGAAGAGTTAATGAAAAACTGTTTTTT	CASSFMVRGGRVNEKLFF
TRBV11-2	TRBD2	NA	TRBJ2-5	TGTGCCAGCAGCTTAGAGACTAGCGGGAGCGCAGAGACCCAGTACTTC	CASSLETSGSAETQYF
TRBV2	NA	NA	TRBJ1-1	TGTGCCAGCAGGGGACCCCGGGAGGCTTTCTTT	CASRGPREAFF
TRBV6-2/TRBV6-3	NA	once	TRBJ2-7	TGTGCCAGCAGTTACTCCTTCGGGGTGAGGGTGAACAGCGCCTACGAGCAGTACTTC	CASSYSFGVRVNSAYEQYF
TRBV9	NA	NA	TRBJ1-1	TGTGCCAGCAGCGCGGGATTCAGCTCTCCCAACACTGAAGCTTTCTTT	CASSAGFSSPNTEAFF
TRBV10-2	NA	once	TRBJ2-7	TGCGCCAGCAGTGGGCGGGGGCGGTATTACGAGCAGTACTTC	CASSGRGRYYEQYF
TRBV6-5	TRBD2	NA	TRBJ2-3	TGTGCCAGCGCAGCGGGAGATGCAGATACGCAGTATTTT	CASAAGDADTQYF
TRBV13	TRBD1	NA	TRBJ1-5	TGTGCCAGCAGCGACAGGGGTCAGCCCCAGCATTTT	CASSDRGQPQHF
TRBV5-1	NA	NA	TRBJ1-3	TGCGCCAGCAGCTTGGCGCCTCCAGGGACTGGAAACACCATATATTTT	CASSLAPPGTGNTIYF
TRBV6-2/TRBV6-3	TRBD1	NA	TRBJ2-7	TGTGCCAGCAGTGACGGGACAGTCAGCTCCTACGAGCAGTACTTC	CASSDGTVSSYEQYF
TRBV5-6	NA	NA	TRBJ2-2	TGTGCCAGCCAACACTTCCGTCTAGCCAACACCGGGGAGCTGTTTTTT	CASQHFRLANTGELFF
TRBV30	NA	once	TRBJ1-6	TGTGCCTGGAGTGTATTGGTGGGGACACCGACCACCACCCTCCACTTT	CAWSVLVGTPTTTLHF
TRBV5-1	TRBD1	NA	TRBJ1-2	TGCGCCAGCAGCTCTGGACAGGGGGCAGATGGCTACACCTTC	CASSSGQGADGYTF
TRBV3-1/TRBV3-2	NA	NA	TRBJ1-2	TGTGCCAGCAGCCAAGAAGAGGCCTGGGGGGTCCCCGCCTATGGCTACACCTTC	CASSQEEAWGVPAYGYTF
TRBV6-2/TRBV6-3	TRBD2	NA	TRBJ2-7	TGTGCCAGCAGTTTTCTTACCGGGACTAGGGACTCCTACGAGCAGTACTTC	CASSFLTGTRDSYEQYF
TRBV7-2	NA	NA	TRBJ2-1	TGTGCCAGCAGCTTAGAGGCGGAAGGTGTTGGTGAGCAGTTCTTC	CASSLEAEGVGEQFF
TRBV19	TRBD1	NA	TRBJ2-1	TGTGCCAGTAGCCCGGGGACAGCTTACAATGAGCAGTTCTTC	CASSPGTAYNEQFF